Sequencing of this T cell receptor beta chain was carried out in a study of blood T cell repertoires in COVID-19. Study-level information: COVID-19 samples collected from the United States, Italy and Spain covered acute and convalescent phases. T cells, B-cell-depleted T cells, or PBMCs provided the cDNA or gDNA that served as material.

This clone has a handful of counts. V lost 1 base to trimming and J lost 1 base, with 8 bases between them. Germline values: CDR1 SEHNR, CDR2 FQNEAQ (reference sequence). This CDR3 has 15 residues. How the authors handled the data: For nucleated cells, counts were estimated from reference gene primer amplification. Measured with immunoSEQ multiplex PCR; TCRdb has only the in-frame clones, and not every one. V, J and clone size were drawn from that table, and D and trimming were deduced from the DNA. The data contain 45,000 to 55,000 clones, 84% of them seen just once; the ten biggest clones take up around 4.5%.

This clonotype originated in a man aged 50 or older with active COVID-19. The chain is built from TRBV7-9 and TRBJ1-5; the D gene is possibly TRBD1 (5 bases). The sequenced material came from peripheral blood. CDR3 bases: TGTGCCAGCAGCTTAGAAGGGGTGAGCAATCAGCCCCAGCATTTT. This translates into CASSLEGVSNQPQHF.